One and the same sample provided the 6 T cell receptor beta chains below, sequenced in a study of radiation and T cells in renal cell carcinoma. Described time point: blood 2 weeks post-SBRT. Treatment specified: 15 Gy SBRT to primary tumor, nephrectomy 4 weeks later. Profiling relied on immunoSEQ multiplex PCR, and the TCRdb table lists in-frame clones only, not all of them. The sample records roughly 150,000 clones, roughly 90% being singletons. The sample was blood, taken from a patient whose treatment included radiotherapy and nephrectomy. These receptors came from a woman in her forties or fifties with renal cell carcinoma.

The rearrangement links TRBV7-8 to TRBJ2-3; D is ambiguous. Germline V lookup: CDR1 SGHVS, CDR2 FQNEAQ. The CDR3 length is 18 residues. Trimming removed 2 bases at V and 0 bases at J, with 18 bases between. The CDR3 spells CASSLFVQSLFSTDTQYF. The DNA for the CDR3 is TGTGCCAGCAGCTTATTTGTACAGTCCCTTTTTAGCACAGATACGCAGTATTTT.

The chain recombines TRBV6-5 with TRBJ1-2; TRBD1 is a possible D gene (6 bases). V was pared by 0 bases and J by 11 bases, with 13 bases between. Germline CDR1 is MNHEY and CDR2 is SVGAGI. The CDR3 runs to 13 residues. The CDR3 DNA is TGTGCCAGCAGTTACTCGTGGAGGAGGGGGTACACCTTC. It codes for CASSYSWRRGYTF.

CDR3 loop: CASSGGTDTQYF. As DNA, the CDR3 is TGTGCCAGCAGTGGGGGCACAGATACGCAGTATTTT. This chain links TRBV2 with TRBJ2-3; no definite D call. Germline V gives CDR1 SNHLY, CDR2 FYNNEI. The V and J ends lost 4 bases and 1 base respectively, with 3 bases between them. CDR3 length: 12 amino acids.

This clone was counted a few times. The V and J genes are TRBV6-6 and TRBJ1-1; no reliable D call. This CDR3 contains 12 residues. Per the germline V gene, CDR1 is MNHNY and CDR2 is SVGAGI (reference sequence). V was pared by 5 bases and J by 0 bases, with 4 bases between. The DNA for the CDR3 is TGTGCCAGCAGTGCCATGAACACTGAAGCTTTCTTT. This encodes CASSAMNTEAFF.

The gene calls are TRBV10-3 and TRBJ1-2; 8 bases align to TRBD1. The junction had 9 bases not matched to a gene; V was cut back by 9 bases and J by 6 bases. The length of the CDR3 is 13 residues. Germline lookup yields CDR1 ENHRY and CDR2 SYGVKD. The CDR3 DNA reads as TGTGCCATAAGGACAGGGACAGAAGATGGCTACACCTTC. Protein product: CAIRTGTEDGYTF.

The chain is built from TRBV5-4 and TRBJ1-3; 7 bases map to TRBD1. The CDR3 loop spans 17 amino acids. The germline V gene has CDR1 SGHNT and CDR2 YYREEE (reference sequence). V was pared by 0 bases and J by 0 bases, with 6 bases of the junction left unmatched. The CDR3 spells CASSLEGTASSGNTIYF. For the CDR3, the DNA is TGTGCCAGCAGCTTGGAGGGGACAGCGAGCTCTGGAAACACCATATATTTT. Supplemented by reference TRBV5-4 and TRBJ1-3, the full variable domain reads ETGVTQSPTHLIKTRGQQVTLRCSSQSGHNTVSWYQQALGQGPQFIFQYYREEENGRGNFPPRFSGLQFPNYSSELNVNALELDDSALYLCASSLEGTASSGNTIYFGEGSWLTVV.